Listed here is a single TCR beta chain. Relative to the germline gene, one junction end is altered; a read error may explain this. Generated by immunoSEQ multiplex PCR, the TCRdb table keeps only in-frame clones and is missing some. The repertoire holds 110,000 to 150,000 clones, with 80% as singletons. The data originate from a study of blood T cell repertoires in COVID-19. The sample consisted of peripheral blood. This TCR derives from an older man who had recovered from COVID-19.

Here the CDR3 reads CASSSERELDF. The CDR3 coding sequence is TGCGCCAGCAGCTCGGAGCGGGAGCTAGACTTC. The chain combines TRBV5-1 with TRBJ2-7, with 8 bases aligning to TRBD2. Germline lookup yields CDR1 SGHRS and CDR2 YFSETQ. CDR3 length: 11 residues.